The subject of this entry is one TCR beta chain. The TCRbeta library incorporated unique molecular identifiers. TCRdb ran MiXCR on the PCR reads and lists one entry per CDR3 protein. The sample has roughly 400,000 distinct CDR3 sequences, roughly 20% seen once. The germline V gene encodes CDR1 MDHEN and CDR2 SYDVKM. The CDR3 contains 16 residues. The junction had 8 bases not matched to a gene; V was cut back by 5 bases and J by 0 bases. The data originate from a study of T-cell reconstitution after alpha-beta-depleted transplantation in children. V gene TRBV28 combines with J gene TRBJ2-3, with 7 bases identical to TRBD2. The source of this sequence is a human donor who donated a stem cell graft to a child with acute myeloid leukemia. The input for sequencing was PBMCs from the stem cell graft donor, taken from the stem cell graft. CDR3 nucleotide sequence: TGTGCCAGCAGTCTTAGCGGGCTCACTAGCACAGATACGCAGTATTTT. This gives the protein CASSLSGLTSTDTQYF. Supplemented by reference TRBV28 and TRBJ2-3, the full variable domain reads DVKVTQSSRYLVKRTGEKVFLECVQDMDHENMFWYRQDPGLGLRLIYFSYDVKMKEKGDIPEGYSVSREKKERFSLILESASTNQTSMYLCASSLSGLTSTDTQYFGPGTRLTVL.